The 27 T cell receptor beta chains below come from one sample, sequenced in a study of long-term antiretroviral therapy in people with HIV. The assay used was immunoSEQ (version v3.0), run at survey level. Method: immunoSEQ multiplex PCR; TCRdb's copy keeps in-frame clones and lacks some. The sample has more than 45,000 clones, around 80% seen once. The specimen was unsorted PBMCs, collected 0.8 years after starting antiretroviral therapy. These TCRs come from a young woman with HIV.

The V and J genes are TRBV7-2 and TRBJ1-5; D call uncertain. The CDR3 length is 15 residues. Germline V gene sequence: CDR1 SGHTA, CDR2 FQGNSA. Trimming cost V 2 bases and J 0 bases, with 8 bases left between them. The CDR3 region has the DNA TGTGCCAGCAGCTTATCAGAGTATAGCAATCAGCCCCAGCATTTT. Encoded protein: CASSLSEYSNQPQHF.

The V gene is TRBV5-1, the J gene TRBJ2-3; 7 positions match TRBD2. Germline values: CDR1 SGHRS, CDR2 YFSETQ. V was clipped by 0 bases and J by 0 bases; unmatched bases: 1. This CDR3 comprises 15 residues. The CDR3 DNA follows: TGCGCCAGCAGCTTGGAGCGGGGTAGCACAGATACGCAGTATTTT. Translating gives CASSLERGSTDTQYF.

The rearrangement joins TRBV11-2 to TRBJ2-3; 14 bases match TRBD2. Germline CDR1 SGHAT, CDR2 FQNNGV. This CDR3 comprises 17 residues. J lost 7 bases, V lost 6 bases, and 12 bases had no gene match. CDR3 protein: CASRAARLAGGRNTQYF. CDR3 DNA sequence: TGTGCCAGCAGAGCGGCCAGACTAGCGGGAGGGCGCAATACGCAGTATTTT.

The rearrangement joins TRBV27 to TRBJ2-5, with D hard to call. V gave up 0 bases and J gave up 0 bases, with 17 bases separating them. The V gene's germline CDR1 is MNHEY and CDR2 SMNVEV (reference sequence). This CDR3 contains 18 residues. The CDR3 sequence: CASSLSGSTLPYQETQYF. For the CDR3, the DNA is TGTGCCAGCAGTTTATCCGGCTCTACACTACCTTACCAAGAGACCCAGTACTTC.

This chain connects TRBV6-4 to TRBJ2-1; no definite D call. V shed 0 bases and J shed 8 bases, with 8 bases lying between them. Looked up from germline, CDR1 is MRHNA and CDR2 is SNTAGT. The CDR3 consists of 13 residues. CDR3 sequence (DNA): TGTGCCAGCAGTGACTCAGCTGGGTATGAGCAGTTCTTC. It translates to CASSDSAGYEQFF.

The chain joins TRBV7-9 to TRBJ1-5; TRBD1 agrees at 9 bases. The V gene end was trimmed by 5 bases and the J gene end by 5 bases; junction bases not matched to a gene: 7. The CDR3 is made up of 15 amino acids. CDR1 and CDR2 from the germline V gene are SEHNR and FQNEAQ (reference sequence). CDR3 sequence: CASSPTRTGDQPQHF. CDR3 DNA: TGTGCCAGCAGCCCCACCCGGACAGGGGATCAGCCCCAGCATTTT.

The rearrangement joins TRBV28 to TRBJ2-5; D is uncertain. Per the germline V gene, CDR1 is MDHEN and CDR2 is SYDVKM. Trimming took 3 bases from V and 7 from J, leaving 15 bases between them. The CDR3 sequence is 14 residues long. The CDR3 protein is CASSFSVATSTQYF. In nucleotides, the CDR3 is TGTGCCAGCAGTTTTTCAGTGGCTACCTCGACCCAGTACTTC. Complete variable domain (other parts from reference TRBV28 and TRBJ2-5): DVKVTQSSRYLVKRTGEKVFLECVQDMDHENMFWYRQDPGLGLRLIYFSYDVKMKEKGDIPEGYSVSREKKERFSLILESASTNQTSMYLCASSFSVATSTQYFGPGTRLLVL.

This rearrangement joins TRBV6-5 to TRBJ2-7, with 9 bases identical to TRBD2. CDR1 is MNHEY, CDR2 SVGAGI, per germline. V shed 6 bases, J shed 3 bases, and the junction held 9 bases outside the gene matches. The CDR3 sequence is 15 residues long. The CDR3 spells CASRVKREVVYEQYF. In nucleotides, the CDR3 is TGTGCCAGCAGGGTTAAGCGGGAGGTGGTCTACGAGCAGTACTTC.

The chain carries TRBV27 and TRBJ2-2; 10 positions agree with TRBD2. The CDR3 length is 17 residues. Trimming took 4 bases from V and 1 from J; bases not matched to a gene: 6. In germline, CDR1 is MNHEY, CDR2 SMNVEV (reference sequence). CDR3 in DNA: TGTGCCAGCAGTTCTCGGACTAGCGGAAAGAACACCGGGGAGCTGTTTTTT. This gives the protein CASSSRTSGKNTGELFF.

The chain employs TRBV27 and TRBJ1-5; a possible D gene is TRBD1 (5 bases). The CDR3 contains 13 residues. V was pared by 7 bases and J by 4 bases, with 11 bases between. Germline lookup yields CDR1 MNHEY and CDR2 SMNVEV (reference sequence). CDR3 DNA: TGTGCCAGCAAGGGACGGTTAAATCAGCCCCAGCATTTT. Residues: CASKGRLNQPQHF.

This clone was recorded once. This sequence joins TRBV6-1 and TRBJ1-1, with D tentatively TRBD1 (6 bases). Trimming removed 3 bases at V and 5 bases at J, with 19 bases between. The CDR3 spans 16 residues. Germline-derived CDR1 and CDR2 are MNHNS and SASEGT. The CDR3 DNA sequence: TGTGCCAGCAGTGATTCGACAGGTCATACTTTTACTGAAGCTTTCTTT. Amino acids: CASSDSTGHTFTEAFF.

In its sample, this clone was seen a few times. The CDR3 here is CASSFRTNEKLFF. For the CDR3, the DNA is TGTGCCAGCAGTTTTAGGACTAATGAAAAACTGTTTTTT. V usage is TRBV27 and J usage is TRBJ1-4; D unresolved. Looked up from germline, CDR1 is MNHEY and CDR2 is SMNVEV (reference sequence). The CDR3 runs to 13 residues. V was trimmed by 3 bases and J by 2 bases, leaving 4 bases between them. The full variable domain, in which reference TRBV27 and TRBJ1-4 provide the parts outside the CDR3, is EAQVTQNPRYLITVTGKKLTVTCSQNMNHEYMSWYRQDPGLGLRQIYYSMNVEVTDKGDVPEGYKVSRKEKRNFPLILESPSPNQTSLYFCASSFRTNEKLFFGSGTQLSVL.

This rearrangement joins TRBV28 to TRBJ2-2, with 10 bases that match TRBD1. CDR1 MDHEN and CDR2 SYDVKM come from the germline V gene. This CDR3 region has 15 residues. V lost 3 bases, J lost 6 bases, and 4 bases stayed unmatched. The CDR3 reads CASSLWTGGSGELFF. CDR3 DNA: TGTGCCAGCAGTTTGTGGACAGGGGGATCCGGGGAGCTGTTTTTT.

V usage is TRBV7-9 and J usage is TRBJ2-1; 10 nucleotides line up with TRBD2. Germline CDR1 reads SEHNR; CDR2 reads FQNEAQ (reference sequence). V lost 8 bases to trimming and J lost 1 base; unmatched junction nucleotides: 5. CDR3 size: 15 residues. The CDR3 nucleotides are TGTGCCAGCCTAAAACTAGCGGGATCCTACAATGAGCAGTTCTTC. Its protein product is CASLKLAGSYNEQFF.

The gene calls are TRBV28 and TRBJ1-1; weak D call: TRBD1 (5 bases). The germline gives CDR1 MDHEN, CDR2 SYDVKM. CDR3 length: 15 residues. With 2 bases removed from V and 1 base from J, the gap between germline ends came to 11 bases. The CDR3 DNA sequence: TGTGCCAGCAGTTTACGGCAGGGTTGGAACACTGAAGCTTTCTTT. The encoded protein is CASSLRQGWNTEAFF.

V is TRBV6-1 and J is TRBJ2-7; 10 nucleotides align to TRBD1. With 3 bases clipped from V and 6 bases from J, the junction kept 5 bases outside the gene matches. Germline V gene data show CDR1 as MNHNS and CDR2 as SASEGT. The CDR3 contains 14 residues. The CDR3 loop reads CASSDMGQGREQYF. The CDR3 nucleotides read TGTGCCAGCAGTGATATGGGACAGGGGCGCGAGCAGTACTTC.

The CDR3 region is CASSLFRGELFF. The CDR3 bases are TGTGCCAGCAGCTTATTCCGCGGGGAGCTGTTTTTT. The rearrangement uses TRBV11-3 and TRBJ2-2; no definite D call. Germline CDR1 is SGHNT and CDR2 is YENEEA. Trimming shortened V by 2 bases and J by 7 bases, and 5 bases separated the two germline ends. This CDR3 is 12 amino acids long.

The chain combines TRBV5-4 with TRBJ2-1; 12 bases align to TRBD1. J lost 4 bases, V lost 4 bases, and 3 bases had no gene match. This CDR3 contains 15 residues. In germline, CDR1 is SGHNT, CDR2 YYREEE (reference sequence). CDR3 bases: TGTGCCAGCAGCGCGGGACAGGGGGCGTACAATGAGCAGTTCTTC. This codes for CASSAGQGAYNEQFF. Using reference TRBV5-4 and TRBJ2-1 for the parts outside the CDR3, the full variable domain is ETGVTQSPTHLIKTRGQQVTLRCSSQSGHNTVSWYQQALGQGPQFIFQYYREEENGRGNFPPRFSGLQFPNYSSELNVNALELDDSALYLCASSAGQGAYNEQFFGPGTRLTVL.

The V call is TRBV11-3, the J call TRBJ2-3; 7 nucleotides align to TRBD1. The V and J ends lost 5 bases and 5 bases, in that order; junction bases with no gene match: 10. Germline CDR1 is SGHNT and CDR2 is YENEEA. The CDR3 runs to 15 residues. The CDR3 protein is CASSNRGLNVDTQYF. CDR3 sequence (DNA): TGTGCCAGCAGCAACAGGGGCCTAAATGTAGATACGCAGTATTTT. Full variable domain (outside the CDR3, taken from reference TRBV11-3 and TRBJ2-3): EAGVVQSPRYKIIEKKQPVAFWCNPISGHNTLYWYLQNLGQGPELLIRYENEEAVDDSQLPKDRFSAERLKGVDSTLKIQPAELGDSAVYLCASSNRGLNVDTQYFGPGTRLTVL.

The J gene is TRBJ2-4, the V gene TRBV28; D tentatively fits TRBD1 or TRBD2 (6 bases each). The CDR3 runs to 14 residues. Trimming cost V 4 bases and J 8 bases, with 15 bases left between them. Germline V CDR1 and CDR2: MDHEN, SYDVKM. CDR3 coding DNA: TGTGCCAGCAGTTACCTCGGGGGCGGCTACATTCAGTACTTC. Amino acids: CASSYLGGGYIQYF.

This chain links TRBV6-6 with TRBJ2-7; D is ambiguous. Germline V CDR1 and CDR2: MNHNY, SVGAGI (reference sequence). The CDR3 is 12 amino acids. Trimming cost V 1 base and J 6 bases, with 7 bases left between them. The CDR3 protein is CASSYLRSEQYF. The CDR3 DNA reads as TGTGCCAGCAGTTACTTAAGGTCCGAGCAGTACTTC.

The chain carries TRBV9 and TRBJ1-5; unclear D gene. Germline V gene lookup returns CDR1 SGDLS and CDR2 YYNGEE. The length of the CDR3 is 13 residues. V was clipped by 0 bases and J by 4 bases, with 5 bases between them. In nucleotides, the CDR3 is TGTGCCAGCAGCGTAGACATAAATCAGCCCCAGCATTTT. Its protein is CASSVDINQPQHF.

This clone has more than one count but fewer than ten. Here the CDR3 reads CASSPTQQGAGELFF. In DNA, the CDR3 is TGTGCCAGCTCACCAACCCAACAGGGCGCCGGGGAGCTGTTTTTT. This chain joins TRBV18 and TRBJ2-2; D perhaps matches TRBD1 (6 bases). The V end lost 2 bases, the J end lost 6 bases, and 13 bases lay between the germline ends. The CDR3 spans 15 residues. Germline V gene data show CDR1 as KGHSH and CDR2 as LQKENI.

The genes are TRBV4-3 and TRBJ2-1; 11 bases agree with TRBD2. This CDR3 is built from 16 residues. Germline V gives CDR1 LGHNA, CDR2 YSLEER. Unmatched junction bases numbered 3, after V lost 0 bases and J lost 5 bases. The CDR3 sequence is CASSQELAGGHNEQFF. The CDR3 nucleotides read TGCGCCAGCAGCCAAGAGCTAGCGGGAGGTCACAATGAGCAGTTCTTC.

This sequence joins TRBV19 and TRBJ2-1, with D possibly being TRBD2 (6 bases). The CDR3 length is 15 residues. Germline CDR1 LNHDA, CDR2 SQIVND (reference sequence). V gave up 3 bases and J gave up 4 bases, with 13 bases separating them. The chain's CDR3 is CASSIGGPLYNEQFF. The CDR3 region has the DNA TGTGCCAGTAGTATCGGGGGTCCCTTATACAATGAGCAGTTCTTC. The full variable domain, its missing parts supplied by reference TRBV19 and TRBJ2-1, is DGGITQSPKYLFRKEGQNVTLSCEQNLNHDAMYWYRQDPGQGLRLIYYSQIVNDFQKGDIAEGYSVSREKKESFPLTVTSAQKNPTAFYLCASSIGGPLYNEQFFGPGTRLTVL.

The V gene is TRBV7-9, the J gene TRBJ1-1, with D hard to call. Germline lookup yields CDR1 SEHNR and CDR2 FQNEAQ (reference sequence). The germline V and J ends were trimmed by 3 bases and 0 bases, with 5 bases remaining between them. CDR3 size: 13 residues. The CDR3 sequence: CASSFSVNTEAFF. Here the CDR3 DNA reads TGTGCCAGCAGCTTTTCGGTGAACACTGAAGCTTTCTTT. Looking up the rest from reference TRBV7-9 and TRBJ1-1 gives the full variable domain: DTGVSQNPRHKITKRGQNVTFRCDPISEHNRLYWYRQTLGQGPEFLTYFQNEAQLEKSRLLSDRFSAERPKGSFSTLEIQRTEQGDSAMYLCASSFSVNTEAFFGQGTRLTVV.

The chain has TRBV7-6 and TRBJ2-2; D call uncertain. Looked up from germline, CDR1 is SGHVS and CDR2 is FNYEAQ. The CDR3 is made up of 13 amino acids. V lost 6 bases to trimming and J lost 5 bases, with 10 bases between them. This CDR3 is CASRSRATGELFF. The CDR3 nucleotides read TGTGCCAGCAGGTCCCGGGCTACCGGGGAGCTGTTTTTT.